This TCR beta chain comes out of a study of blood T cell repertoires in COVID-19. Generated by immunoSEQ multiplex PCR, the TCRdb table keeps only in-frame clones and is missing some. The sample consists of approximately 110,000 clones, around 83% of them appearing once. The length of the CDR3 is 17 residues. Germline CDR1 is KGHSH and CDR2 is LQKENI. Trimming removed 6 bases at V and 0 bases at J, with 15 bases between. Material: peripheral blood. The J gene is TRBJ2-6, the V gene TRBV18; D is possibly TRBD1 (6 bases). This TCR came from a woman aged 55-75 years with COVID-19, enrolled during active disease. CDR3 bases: TGTGCCAGCTCGGAACAGGGCTCAACCTCTGGGGCCAACGTCCTGACTTTC. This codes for CASSEQGSTSGANVLTF. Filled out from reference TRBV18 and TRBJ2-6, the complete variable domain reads NAGVMQNPRHLVRRRGQEARLRCSPMKGHSHVYWYRQLPEEGLKFMVYLQKENIIDESGMPKERFSAEFPKEGPSILRIQQVVRGDSAAYFCASSEQGSTSGANVLTFGAGSRLTVL.